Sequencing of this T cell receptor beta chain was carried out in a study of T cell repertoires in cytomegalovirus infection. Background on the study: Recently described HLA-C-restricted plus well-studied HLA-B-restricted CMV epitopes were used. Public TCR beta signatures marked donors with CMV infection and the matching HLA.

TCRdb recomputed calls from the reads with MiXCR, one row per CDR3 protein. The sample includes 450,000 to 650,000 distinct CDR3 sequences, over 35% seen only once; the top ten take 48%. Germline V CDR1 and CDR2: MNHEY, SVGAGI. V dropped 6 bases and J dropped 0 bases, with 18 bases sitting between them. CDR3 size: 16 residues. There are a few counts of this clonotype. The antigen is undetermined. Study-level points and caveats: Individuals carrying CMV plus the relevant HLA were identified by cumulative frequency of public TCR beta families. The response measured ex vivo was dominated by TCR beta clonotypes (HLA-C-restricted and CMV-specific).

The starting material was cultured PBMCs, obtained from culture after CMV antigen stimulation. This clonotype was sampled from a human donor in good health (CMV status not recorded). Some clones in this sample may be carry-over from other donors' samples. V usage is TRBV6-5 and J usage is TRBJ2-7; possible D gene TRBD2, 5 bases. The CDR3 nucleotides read TGTGCCAGCAGCCGGGGTGGTATCGTAATCTCCTACGAGCAGTACTTC. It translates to CASSRGGIVISYEQYF.